This entry concerns a single TCR beta chain. Original handling: Estimation of nucleated cell counts was performed using reference gene primer amplification. Clones were sequenced by immunoSEQ multiplex PCR, and TCRdb holds only the in-frame ones, with some missing. V and J calls and clone size are as listed in that table; D and trimming were resolved from the DNA. The sample contains tens of thousands of clones, 82% of which appear only once. V lost 2 bases, J lost 4 bases, and 6 bases lay in between. In germline, CDR1 is SGHVS, CDR2 FQNEAQ. This CDR3 is built from 14 residues. This sample is drawn from a study of blood T cell repertoires in COVID-19. At the level of the study: Acute-phase and convalescent COVID-19 samples originated in the United States, Italy and Spain. In each case, the material was cDNA or gDNA derived from T cells, B-cell-depleted T cells, or PBMCs.

The source of this sequence is a man aged 80 or over with active COVID-19. Sequencing input: peripheral blood. V and J are TRBV7-8 and TRBJ1-6; possible D gene TRBD1, 6 bases. Written as DNA, the CDR3 is TGTGCCAGCAGCTTAAGGGGGTATAATTCACCCCTCCACTTT. Its translation: CASSLRGYNSPLHF.